The next 31 T cell receptor beta chains were all read from a single sample in a study of tumor-infiltrating lymphocytes in primary liver carcinoma. With 500 ng total RNA as template and a constant-region primer, TCR beta cDNA was made. Construction of TCR beta libraries relied on three successive nested multiplex PCR rounds employing slightly modified ARM-PCR. TRBV1-TRBV30 forward primers and a C-beta reverse primer were used in the first two PCR rounds, which each ran for 10 cycles. Each CDR3 protein gets one entry after TCRdb re-called the multiplex PCR reads with MiXCR. Seen here are 300,000 to 400,000 distinct CDR3 sequences, roughly two thirds observed once, and the top ten hold under 8%. Alongside blood RNA obtained from unsorted whole blood, germline DNA was also extracted. Sequenced sample: peripheral blood. The receptor source for this set is a man in his forties or fifties with primary liver carcinoma and hepatitis B virus infection.

Note on this clonotype: This may come from a read error, since a much larger clone is one base off. The chain combines TRBV4-2 with TRBJ2-2; tentatively, D is TRBD2 (6 bases). The germline gives CDR1 LGHNA, CDR2 YNFKEQ. The CDR3 contains 15 residues. For the CDR3, the DNA is TGTGCCAGTGCCGGGTCTCCGGAAGGGCCGGGGGAGCCGTTTTTT. As protein: CASAGSPEGPGEPFF.

The table lists this clonotype with many counts. The chain has TRBV6-2 or TRBV6-3 and TRBJ2-1, with 7 bases that match TRBD1. Germline V gene sequence: CDR1 MNHEY, CDR2 SVGEGT. The CDR3 has 13 residues. The V segment lost 7 bases and the J segment 4 bases; nucleotides outside the gene matches: 4. This CDR3 reads CASTGTEYNEQFF. CDR3 nucleotides: TGTGCCAGCACTGGGACAGAGTACAATGAGCAGTTCTTC.

As regards this clonotype: A much larger clone sits a single nucleotide away, making a read error possible. The V gene is TRBV6-1, the J gene TRBJ2-1, with D unresolved. Germline CDR1 is MNHNS and CDR2 is SASEGT. The CDR3 contains 13 residues. Trimming took off 8 bases at V and 7 bases at J, with 15 bases between the two ends. The CDR3 region is CASPVKGLNEQFF. Written as DNA, the CDR3 is TGTGCCAGCCCGGTAAAAGGTTTGAATGAGCAGTTCTTC.

The chain recombines TRBV30 with TRBJ2-2, with 9 bases matching TRBD2. V was pared by 6 bases and J by 7 bases, with 15 bases of the junction left unmatched. The CDR3 consists of 16 residues. In germline, CDR1 is GTSNPN, CDR2 SVGIG (reference sequence). The DNA of the CDR3 is TGTGCCTGTGATCAGGGCCATCTAGCGGGACTCGGGGAGCTGTTTTTT. It codes for CACDQGHLAGLGELFF.

This clonotype came up many times. The chain employs TRBV5-4 and TRBJ2-7, with no clear D. V lost 0 bases and J lost 2, with 9 bases in between. This CDR3 has 14 amino acids. From germline, CDR1 is SGHNT and CDR2 YYREEE (reference sequence). The CDR3 here is CASSLGLGTYEQYF. The CDR3 nucleotides are TGTGCCAGCAGCTTGGGACTGGGAACCTACGAGCAGTACTTC.

V is TRBV7-9 and J is TRBJ1-4; D is perhaps TRBD1 (5 bases). Germline CDR1 and CDR2: SEHNR and FQNEAQ (reference sequence). CDR3 length equals 13 residues. Trimming cost V 8 bases and J 3 bases, with 10 bases left between them. The DNA for the CDR3 is TGTGCCAGCGTCGGGGGGGCTAATGAAAAACTGTTTTTT. Encoded protein: CASVGGANEKLFF.

This clonotype is a singleton in its sample. The chain uses TRBV11-2 and TRBJ2-3, with D maybe TRBD1 (6 bases). The assigned J gene may be wrong: the sequence end matches TRBJ1-5 better. CDR1 is SGHAT and CDR2 is FQNNGV in the germline V gene. CDR3 length: 17 residues. CDR3 sequence reads: CASSLGRTSRDTGTQHF. DNA for the CDR3: TGTGCCAGCAGCTTAGGAAGGACGTCGAGGGACACAGGTACGCAGCATTTT.

On this clonotype: At one end, the junction sequence differs from germline, possibly due to a read error. The V gene is TRBV11-1, the J gene TRBJ2-7; D remains unclear. Germline values: CDR1 SGHAT, CDR2 FQDESV (reference sequence). The length of the CDR3 is 16 residues. The CDR3 protein is CACSFGSSSIGYEQYF. Written as DNA, the CDR3 is TGTGCCTGCAGCTTCGGCTCCTCATCCATCGGCTACGAGCAATACTTC.

This clonotype was seen at least ten times. The rearrangement uses TRBV5-1 and TRBJ1-4, with 9 bases matching TRBD1. CDR1 and CDR2 from the germline V gene are SGHRS and YFSETQ. The V and J ends lost 3 bases and 4 bases, in that order; junction bases with no gene match: 1. CDR3 length: 14 amino acids. CDR3 protein: CASSSGQGNEKLFF. In nucleotides, the CDR3 is TGCGCCAGCAGCTCGGGACAGGGTAATGAAAAACTGTTTTTT.

Comment on this clonotype: Relative to the germline gene, one junction end is altered; a read error may explain this. The gene calls are TRBV11-2 and TRBJ2-1; possible D gene TRBD2, 5 bases. The germline V gene has CDR1 SGHAT and CDR2 FQNNGV. The CDR3 sequence is 13 residues long. CDR3 loop: CASRLEGTDEQFF. DNA for the CDR3: TGTGCCAGCAGATTAGAGGGTACGGATGAGCAGTTCTTC.

Notes on this clonotype: This could be a read error, since a much larger clone is one nucleotide away. V usage is TRBV11-3 and J usage is TRBJ2-2; a weak D match, TRBD1 (5 bases). The CDR3 totals 13 residues. Trimming shortened V by 4 bases and J by 7 bases, and 10 bases separated the two germline ends. The germline V gene encodes CDR1 SGHNT and CDR2 YENEEA. CDR3 nucleotides: TGTGCCAGCAGCTCGGTTAGGGGCGGGGAGCTGTTTTTT. Its protein product is CASSSVRGGELFF.

This chain connects TRBV12-3 or TRBV12-4 to TRBJ1-4; D possibly corresponds to TRBD1 (6 bases). This CDR3 spans 15 amino acids. The V end lost 2 bases, the J end lost 5 bases, and 12 bases lay between the germline ends. The CDR3 loop reads CASSLTAGANEKLFF. The DNA for the CDR3 is TGTGCCAGCAGTTTAACTGCAGGGGCAAATGAAAAACTGTTTTTT.

With respect to this clonotype: With a much larger clone just one base away, this may be a read error. J is TRBJ2-7 and V is TRBV4-1; 7 nucleotides align to TRBD2. The ends lost 3 bases at V and 4 bases at J; junction bases unmatched: 6. The germline CDR1 and CDR2 sequences are MGHRA and YSYEKL. The CDR3 has 14 amino acids. CDR3 region: CASSQVVSGYEQYF. CDR3 sequence (DNA): TGCGCCAGCAGCCAGGTTGTTAGCGGGTACGAGCAGTACTTC.

This clonotype is a singleton in its sample. A read error may be the cause here, since a much bigger clone is one base away. The chain carries TRBV6-5 and TRBJ2-7; D might be TRBD2 (5 bases). This CDR3 spans 12 amino acids. In germline, CDR1 is MNHEY, CDR2 SVGAGI. The CDR3 reads CATRGPHYEQHF. CDR3 in DNA: TGTGCCACCAGAGGGCCCCACTACGAGCAGCACTTC.

This clonotype has a count of ten or more. CDR3 sequence (DNA): TGTGCCAGCAGTTACCCGAGGACAGGAACCTACGAGCAGTACTTC. Translation: CASSYPRTGTYEQYF. The chain has TRBV6-2 or TRBV6-3 and TRBJ2-7; 7 bases match TRBD1. The V gene's germline CDR1 is MNHEY and CDR2 SVGEGT. The ends lost 2 bases at V and 2 bases at J; junction bases unmatched: 6. The CDR3 extends over 15 amino acids.

This sequence joins TRBV30 and TRBJ2-1, with no clear D. The V end was cut by 3 bases, the J end by 14 bases, with 14 bases between. This CDR3 is 11 amino acids long. The germline V gene has CDR1 GTSNPN and CDR2 SVGIG (reference sequence). CDR3 nucleotide sequence: TGTGCCTGGAGGGGTATGGGAAGGGAGTTCTTC. Translating it yields CAWRGMGREFF.

Points on this clonotype: Possible read error: a much larger clone is one base away. The chain joins TRBV6-5 to TRBJ1-1; D gene ambiguous. Trimming pared 2 bases from V and 5 bases from J, leaving 21 bases between. CDR3 length: 17 amino acids. CDR1 and CDR2 (germline): MNHEY, SVGAGI. As DNA, the CDR3 is TGTGCCAGCAGTTACCAATTTCCGGGATCCTTAGGAACTGAAGCTTTCTTT. Its translation: CASSYQFPGSLGTEAFF.

V usage is TRBV6-5 and J usage is TRBJ2-7; D perhaps matches TRBD1 (6 bases). V was trimmed by 4 bases and J by 6 bases, leaving 19 bases between them. The CDR3 runs to 15 residues. Germline values: CDR1 MNHEY, CDR2 SVGAGI. Here the CDR3 reads CASSSTTGTPGEQYF. CDR3 nucleotides: TGTGCCAGCAGTTCTACAACAGGGACGCCAGGCGAGCAGTACTTC.

Comments on this clonotype: This sequence may be a read error, since a much larger clone differs from it by one base. This chain links TRBV6-2 or TRBV6-3 with TRBJ2-4, with a weak D call TRBD1 (6 bases). Germline CDR1 MNHEY, CDR2 SVGEGT. The CDR3 covers 16 residues. The CDR3 is CVSSYSRGEGKNIQYF. Here the CDR3 DNA reads TGTGTCAGCAGTTACTCCAGGGGAGAAGGCAAAAACATTCAGTACTTC.

Of note for this clonotype: A read error may be the cause here, since a much bigger clone is one base away. Because the CDR3's place on the DNA is in doubt, the DNA is left out and the CDR3 is given as listed by TCRdb. V gene TRBV30 combines with J gene TRBJ1-2; the table's D call, TRBD1, was not checked against the DNA. The CDR3 has 13 residues if both end residues are counted. Germline-derived CDR1 and CDR2 are GTSNPN and SVGIG (reference sequence). The CDR3: CAWWGTGTNGCTF.

This chain links TRBV4-1 with TRBJ2-5; D call uncertain. The CDR3 spans 16 residues. V shed 4 bases and J shed 2 bases, with 17 bases lying between them. The germline V gene has CDR1 MGHRA and CDR2 YSYEKL. CDR3 DNA: TGCGCCAGCAGCCCCACGCTCCAGGTTCAGCAAGAGACCCAGTACTTC. Amino acid sequence: CASSPTLQVQQETQYF.

The chain recombines TRBV20-1 with TRBJ2-5; 8 bases are shared with TRBD2. The CDR3 has 13 amino acids. Per the germline V gene, CDR1 is DFQATT and CDR2 is SNEGSKA (reference sequence). J was trimmed by 1 base and V by 6 bases; bases with no gene match: 4. CDR3: CSAKLAAQETQYF. Written as DNA, the CDR3 is TGCAGTGCAAAACTAGCGGCCCAAGAGACCCAGTACTTC.

As regards this clonotype: The conserved closing phenylalanine or tryptophan is absent in this CDR3, likely reflecting a read error. V is TRBV12-3 or TRBV12-4 and J is TRBJ2-2; 7 nucleotides match TRBD2. With 8 bases clipped from V and 4 bases from J, the junction kept 10 bases outside the gene matches. This CDR3 has 15 residues. In DNA, the CDR3 is TGTGCCAGCGGGGCTAACGGGAGGAGCACCGGGGAGCTGTTTCTT. Residues: CASGANGRSTGELFL.

Details on this clonotype: Without the conserved terminal phenylalanine or tryptophan, this CDR3 likely stems from a read error. This sequence joins TRBV4-2 and TRBJ2-3; a possible D gene is TRBD1 (6 bases). V lost 5 bases and J lost 1, with 13 bases in between. The length of the CDR3 is 15 residues. Germline lookup yields CDR1 LGHNA and CDR2 YNFKEQ. Here the CDR3 reads CASSYQGSGTDTQYS. In DNA, the CDR3 is TGTGCCAGCAGCTACCAGGGGAGCGGCACAGATACGCAGTATTCT.

About this clonotype: A much larger clone differs by one base, so this may be a read error. This chain connects TRBV4-1 to TRBJ2-1, with 15 bases lining up with TRBD2. In germline, CDR1 is MGHRA, CDR2 YSYEKL. This CDR3 has 16 amino acids. The CDR3 coding sequence is TGCACCAGCAGTCGTGGGACTAGCGGGAGGCTAGTGGAGCAGTTCTTC. This codes for CTSSRGTSGRLVEQFF.

To note about this clonotype: This sequence may be a read error, since a much larger clone differs from it by one base. The chain employs TRBV4-2 and TRBJ2-1; 7 bases agree with TRBD2. Trimming cost V 1 base and J 14 bases; bases outside gene matches: 8. The CDR3 runs to 13 residues. In germline, CDR1 is LGHNA, CDR2 YNFKEQ. CDR3 protein: CASSQGLAGEEFF. CDR3 bases: TGTGCCAGCAGCCAAGGACTTGCGGGAGAGGAGTTCTTC.

This clonotype was counted a few times. The CDR3 DNA follows: TGTGCAAGTCTCCGATGGGCAGATACGCAGTATTTT. This gives the protein CASLRWADTQYF. The V call is TRBV12-2, the J call TRBJ2-3. TRBV12-2 is described as a pseudogene. The CDR3 has 12 residues.

The genes are TRBV5-4 and TRBJ2-5, with D perhaps matching TRBD2 (5 bases). The CDR3 is 17 amino acids. CDR1 is SGHNT and CDR2 is YYREEE in the germline V gene (reference sequence). The V gene lost 3 bases and the J gene lost 5 bases, with 23 bases spanning the gap. CDR3 loop: CASSSSRRAGPRETQYF. The CDR3 coding sequence is TGTGCCAGCAGCTCGTCACGAAGGGCGGGCCCGAGGGAGACCCAGTACTTC.

In regard to this clonotype: One base away lies a much larger clone, so this may be a sequencing read error. V and J are TRBV12-3 or TRBV12-4 and TRBJ2-7, with D perhaps matching TRBD1 (6 bases). This CDR3 is built from 15 residues. V was trimmed by 4 bases and J by 6 bases, leaving 19 bases between them. CDR3 in DNA: TGTGCCAGCAGTTCAAGCGCAGGGGTTATCGGCGAGCAGTACTTC. It encodes CASSSSAGVIGEQYF.

With regard to this clonotype: It may be a read error: a sequence one base away is much more abundant. The rearrangement links TRBV6-2 or TRBV6-3 to TRBJ2-7; TRBD2 aligns across 10 bases. The CDR3 has 14 residues. The germline V gene encodes CDR1 MNHEY and CDR2 SVGEGT. V gave up 8 bases and J gave up 2 bases; unmatched junction bases: 6. The DNA of the CDR3 is TGTGCCAGCGGGTTAAGCGGGAGGGCCTACGAGCAGTACTTC. It codes for CASGLSGRAYEQYF.

In regard to this clonotype: An end of the junction does not agree with germline; a read error may underlie this. The chain recombines TRBV11-2 with TRBJ2-7, with D perhaps matching TRBD1 (5 bases). Germline CDR1 and CDR2: SGHAT and FQNNGV. This CDR3 has 13 amino acids. CDR3 in DNA: TGTGCCAGCAGCTTATATAGGGGCGACGAGCAATACTTC. Protein: CASSLYRGDEQYF.